This T cell receptor beta chain was identified during a study of CD8+CD57+ T cells in acquired aplastic anemia. About the study: Reads per healthy sample averaged around 9.9 million (CD4+) and fewer than 13 million (CD8+). Broader study findings: Significance was not reached for CD8+ Simpson's diversity between patients and controls.

This CDR3 region has 14 residues. V lost 6 bases and J lost 2, with 14 bases in between. CDR1 is MNHNS and CDR2 is SASEGT in the germline V gene. Both TCR beta VDJ combination and CDR3 sequence profiling were carried out. Genomic DNA was the template for this profiling. TCRdb reanalysed the reads using MiXCR and keeps one entry per CDR3 protein. In the table there are about 130,000 distinct CDR3 sequences, around 48% of which are singletons. This clonotype was counted ten times or more. Its antigen is not identified. V is TRBV6-1 and J is TRBJ2-7; no definite D call. What was sequenced was sorted CD4+, CD8+, or CD8+CD57+ T cells (not recorded which) from PBMCs. This clonotype was obtained from a human donor in good health, serving as a control. The CDR3 nucleotides read TGTGCCAGCAGACTAATTGACGGCGCCTACGAGCAGTACTTC. This sequence encodes CASRLIDGAYEQYF.